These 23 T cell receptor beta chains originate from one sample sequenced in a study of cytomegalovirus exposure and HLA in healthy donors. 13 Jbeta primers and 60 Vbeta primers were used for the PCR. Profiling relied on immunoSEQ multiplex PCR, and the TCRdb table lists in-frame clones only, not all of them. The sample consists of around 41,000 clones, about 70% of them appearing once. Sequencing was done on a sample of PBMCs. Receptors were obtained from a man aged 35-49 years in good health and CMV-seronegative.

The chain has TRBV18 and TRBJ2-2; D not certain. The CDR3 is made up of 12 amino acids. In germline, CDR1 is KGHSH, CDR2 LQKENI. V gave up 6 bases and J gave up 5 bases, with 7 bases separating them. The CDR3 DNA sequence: TGTGCCAGCTCGCCGGTGACCGGGGAGCTGTTTTTT. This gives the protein CASSPVTGELFF.

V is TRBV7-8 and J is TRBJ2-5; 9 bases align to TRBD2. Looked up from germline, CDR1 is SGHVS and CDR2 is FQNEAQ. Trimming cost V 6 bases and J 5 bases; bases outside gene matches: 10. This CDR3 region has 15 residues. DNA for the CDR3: TGTGCCAGCAGTGCGGCGGGGGGGCGCATGGAGACCCAGTACTTC. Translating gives CASSAAGGRMETQYF.

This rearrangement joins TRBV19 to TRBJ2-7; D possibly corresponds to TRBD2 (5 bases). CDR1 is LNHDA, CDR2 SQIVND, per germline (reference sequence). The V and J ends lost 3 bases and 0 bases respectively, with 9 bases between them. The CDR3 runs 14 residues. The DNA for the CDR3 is TGTGCCAGTAGTATTGGAGGCGGCTCCTACGAGCAGTACTTC. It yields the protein CASSIGGGSYEQYF. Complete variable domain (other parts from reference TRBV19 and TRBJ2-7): DGGITQSPKYLFRKEGQNVTLSCEQNLNHDAMYWYRQDPGQGLRLIYYSQIVNDFQKGDIAEGYSVSREKKESFPLTVTSAQKNPTAFYLCASSIGGGSYEQYFGPGTRLTVT.

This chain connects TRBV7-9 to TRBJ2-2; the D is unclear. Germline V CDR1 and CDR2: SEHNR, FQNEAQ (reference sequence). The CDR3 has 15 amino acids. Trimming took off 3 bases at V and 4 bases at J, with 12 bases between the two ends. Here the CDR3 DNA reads TGTGCCAGCAGCTTTGCCGGGTTGGGCACCGGGGAGCTGTTTTTT. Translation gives CASSFAGLGTGELFF. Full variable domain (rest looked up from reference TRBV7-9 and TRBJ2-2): DTGVSQNPRHKITKRGQNVTFRCDPISEHNRLYWYRQTLGQGPEFLTYFQNEAQLEKSRLLSDRFSAERPKGSFSTLEIQRTEQGDSAMYLCASSFAGLGTGELFFGEGSRLTVL.

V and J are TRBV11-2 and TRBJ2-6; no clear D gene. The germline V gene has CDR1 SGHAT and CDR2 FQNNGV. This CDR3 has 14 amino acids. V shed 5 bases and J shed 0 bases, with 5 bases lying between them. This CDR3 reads CASSPFSGANVLTF. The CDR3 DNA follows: TGTGCCAGCAGCCCGTTCTCTGGGGCCAACGTCCTGACTTTC.

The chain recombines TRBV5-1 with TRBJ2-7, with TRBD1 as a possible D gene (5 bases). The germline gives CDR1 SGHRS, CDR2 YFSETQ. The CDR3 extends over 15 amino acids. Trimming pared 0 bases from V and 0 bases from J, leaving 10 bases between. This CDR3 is CASSLGQSTSYEQYF. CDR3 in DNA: TGCGCCAGCAGCTTGGGACAGAGTACCTCCTACGAGCAGTACTTC.

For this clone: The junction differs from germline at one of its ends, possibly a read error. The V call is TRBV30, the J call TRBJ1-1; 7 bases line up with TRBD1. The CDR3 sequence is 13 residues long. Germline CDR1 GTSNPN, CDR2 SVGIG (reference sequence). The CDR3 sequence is CAWSLQGNAEAFF. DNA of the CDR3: TGTGCCTGGAGTCTACAGGGGAACGCTGAAGCTTTCTTT.

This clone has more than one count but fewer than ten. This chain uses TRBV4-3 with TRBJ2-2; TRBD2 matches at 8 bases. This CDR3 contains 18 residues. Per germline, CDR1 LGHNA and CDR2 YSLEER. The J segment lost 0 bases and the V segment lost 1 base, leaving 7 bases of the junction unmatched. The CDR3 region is CASSQGTAGGTNTGELFF. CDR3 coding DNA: TGCGCCAGCAGCCAAGGAACGGCGGGGGGAACGAACACCGGGGAGCTGTTTTTT.

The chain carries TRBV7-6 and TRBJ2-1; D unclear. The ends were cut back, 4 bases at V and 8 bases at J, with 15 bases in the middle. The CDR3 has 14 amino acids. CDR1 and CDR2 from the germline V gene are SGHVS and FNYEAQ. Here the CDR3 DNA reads TGTGCCAGCAGCTCGTTAATAGGAAGCGATGAGCAGTTCTTC. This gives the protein CASSSLIGSDEQFF.

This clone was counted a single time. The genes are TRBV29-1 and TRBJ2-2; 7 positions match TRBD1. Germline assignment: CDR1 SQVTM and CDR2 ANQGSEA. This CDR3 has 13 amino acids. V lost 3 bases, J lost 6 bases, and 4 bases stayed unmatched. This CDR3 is CSVEPQGSGELFF. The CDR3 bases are TGCAGCGTTGAGCCACAGGGGTCCGGGGAGCTGTTTTTT.

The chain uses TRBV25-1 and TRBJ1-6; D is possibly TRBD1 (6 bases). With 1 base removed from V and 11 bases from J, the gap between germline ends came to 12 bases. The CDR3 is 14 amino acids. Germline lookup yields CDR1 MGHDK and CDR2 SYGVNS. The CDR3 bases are TGTGCCAGCAGTGAATTGGGGAGGGGGGCACCCCTCCACTTT. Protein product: CASSELGRGAPLHF.

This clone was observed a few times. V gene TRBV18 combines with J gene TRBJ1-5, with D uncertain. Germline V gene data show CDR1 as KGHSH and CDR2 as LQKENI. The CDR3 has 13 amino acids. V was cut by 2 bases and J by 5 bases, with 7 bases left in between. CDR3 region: CASSPEMDQPQHF. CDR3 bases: TGTGCCAGCTCACCAGAGATGGATCAGCCCCAGCATTTT.

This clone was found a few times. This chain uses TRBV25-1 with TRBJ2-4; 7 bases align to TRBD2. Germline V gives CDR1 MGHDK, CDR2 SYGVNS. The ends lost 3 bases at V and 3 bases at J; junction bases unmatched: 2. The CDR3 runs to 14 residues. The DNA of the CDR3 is TGTGCCAGCAGTGATTCGGGGGGCAAAAACATTCAGTACTTC. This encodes CASSDSGGKNIQYF.

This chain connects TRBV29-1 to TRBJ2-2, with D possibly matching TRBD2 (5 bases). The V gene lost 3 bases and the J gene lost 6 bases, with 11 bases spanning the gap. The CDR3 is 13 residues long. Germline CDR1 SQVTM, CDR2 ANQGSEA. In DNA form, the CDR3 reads TGCAGCGTTGACGGGCGGGCGGCCGGGGAGCTGTTTTTT. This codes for CSVDGRAAGELFF.

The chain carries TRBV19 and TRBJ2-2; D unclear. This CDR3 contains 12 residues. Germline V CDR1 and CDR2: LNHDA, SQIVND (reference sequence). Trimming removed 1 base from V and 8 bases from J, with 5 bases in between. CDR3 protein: CASSIGSGELFF. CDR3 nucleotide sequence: TGTGCCAGTAGTATAGGTTCGGGGGAGCTGTTTTTT. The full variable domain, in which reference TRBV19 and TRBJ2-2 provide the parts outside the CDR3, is DGGITQSPKYLFRKEGQNVTLSCEQNLNHDAMYWYRQDPGQGLRLIYYSQIVNDFQKGDIAEGYSVSREKKESFPLTVTSAQKNPTAFYLCASSIGSGELFFGEGSRLTVL.

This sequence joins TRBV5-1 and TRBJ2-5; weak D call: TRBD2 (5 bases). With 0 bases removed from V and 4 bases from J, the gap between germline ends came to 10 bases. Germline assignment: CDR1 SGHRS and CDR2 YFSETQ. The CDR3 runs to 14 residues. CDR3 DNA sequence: TGCGCCAGCAGCTTGGGAGGGTGGGCAGAGACCCAGTACTTC. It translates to CASSLGGWAETQYF.

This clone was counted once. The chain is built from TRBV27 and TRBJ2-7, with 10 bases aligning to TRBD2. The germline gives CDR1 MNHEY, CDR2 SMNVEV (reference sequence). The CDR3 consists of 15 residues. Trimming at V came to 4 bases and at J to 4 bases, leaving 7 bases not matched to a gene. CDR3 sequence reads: CASSSSGGAGYEQYF. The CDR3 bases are TGTGCCAGCAGTTCTAGCGGGGGCGCGGGGTACGAGCAGTACTTC.

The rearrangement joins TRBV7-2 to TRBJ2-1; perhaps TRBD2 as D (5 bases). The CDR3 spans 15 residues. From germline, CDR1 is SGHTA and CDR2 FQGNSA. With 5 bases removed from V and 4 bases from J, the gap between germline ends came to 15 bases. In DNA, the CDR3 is TGTGCCAGCAGCAGCCTAGCCCAGCGATACAATGAGCAGTTCTTC. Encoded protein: CASSSLAQRYNEQFF.

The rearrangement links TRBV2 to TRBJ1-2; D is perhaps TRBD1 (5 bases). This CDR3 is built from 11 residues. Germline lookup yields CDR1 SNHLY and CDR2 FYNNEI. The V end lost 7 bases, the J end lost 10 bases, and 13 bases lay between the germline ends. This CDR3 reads CASTQQEAYTF. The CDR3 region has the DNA TGTGCCAGCACCCAACAGGAAGCCTACACCTTC.

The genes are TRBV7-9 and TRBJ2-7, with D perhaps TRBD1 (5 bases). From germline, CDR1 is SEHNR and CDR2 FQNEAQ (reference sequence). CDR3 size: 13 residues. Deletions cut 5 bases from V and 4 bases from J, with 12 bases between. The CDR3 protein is CASSPGFVYEQYF. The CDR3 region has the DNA TGTGCCAGCAGCCCAGGGTTCGTTTACGAGCAGTACTTC. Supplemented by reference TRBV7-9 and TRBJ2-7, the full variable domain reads DTGVSQNPRHKITKRGQNVTFRCDPISEHNRLYWYRQTLGQGPEFLTYFQNEAQLEKSRLLSDRFSAERPKGSFSTLEIQRTEQGDSAMYLCASSPGFVYEQYFGPGTRLTVT.

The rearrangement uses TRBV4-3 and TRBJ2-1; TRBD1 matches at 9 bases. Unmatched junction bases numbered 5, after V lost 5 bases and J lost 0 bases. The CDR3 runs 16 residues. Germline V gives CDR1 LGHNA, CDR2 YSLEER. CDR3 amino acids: CASSGGQGSSYNEQFF. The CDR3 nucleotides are TGCGCCAGCAGCGGAGGACAGGGGAGCTCCTACAATGAGCAGTTCTTC.

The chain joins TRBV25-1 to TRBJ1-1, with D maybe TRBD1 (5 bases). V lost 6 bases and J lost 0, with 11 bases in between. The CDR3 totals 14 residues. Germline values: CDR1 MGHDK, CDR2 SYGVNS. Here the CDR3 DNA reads TGTGCCAGCAGGAGGGGAGGGGTGAACACTGAAGCTTTCTTT. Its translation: CASRRGGVNTEAFF.

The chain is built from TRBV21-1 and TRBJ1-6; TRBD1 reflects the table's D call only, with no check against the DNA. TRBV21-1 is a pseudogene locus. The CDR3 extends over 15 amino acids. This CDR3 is CASSPGTGYNSPLHF. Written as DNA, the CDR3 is TGTGCCAGCAGCCCAGGGACAGGTTATAATTCACCCCTCCACTTT.